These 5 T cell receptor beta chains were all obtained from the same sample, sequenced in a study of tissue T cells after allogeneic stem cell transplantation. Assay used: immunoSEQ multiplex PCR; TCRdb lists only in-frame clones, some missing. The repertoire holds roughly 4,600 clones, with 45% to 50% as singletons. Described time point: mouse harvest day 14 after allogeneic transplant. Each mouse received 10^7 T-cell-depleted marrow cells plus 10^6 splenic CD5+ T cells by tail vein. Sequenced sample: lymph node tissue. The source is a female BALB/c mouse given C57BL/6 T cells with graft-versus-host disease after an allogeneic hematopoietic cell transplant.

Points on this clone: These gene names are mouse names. CDR3 bases read: TGCTCCAGCAGTCAGCTCGGGACAAACCAAGACACCCAGTAC. This encodes CSSSQLGTNQDTQY. The whole CDR3 is CSSSQLGTNQDTQYF. The chain recombines TRBV23 with TRBJ2-5; the table's D gene call, TRBD1, was not cross checked with the DNA. The CDR3 goes on 1 residue after the read ends, and that part is filled in from the germline J gene. CDR1 is KGHTA and CDR2 is FQNQQP in the germline V gene. The CDR3 spans 15 residues.

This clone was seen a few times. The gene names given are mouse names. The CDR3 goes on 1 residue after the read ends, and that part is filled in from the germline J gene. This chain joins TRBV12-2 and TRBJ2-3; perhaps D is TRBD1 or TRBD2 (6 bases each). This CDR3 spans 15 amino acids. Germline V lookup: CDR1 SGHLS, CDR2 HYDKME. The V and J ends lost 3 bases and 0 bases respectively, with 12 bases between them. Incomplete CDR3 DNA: TGTGCCAGCTCTTTGCAGGGGACTAGTGCAGAAACGCTGTAT. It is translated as CASSLQGTSAETLY. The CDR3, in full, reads CASSLQGTSAETLYF.

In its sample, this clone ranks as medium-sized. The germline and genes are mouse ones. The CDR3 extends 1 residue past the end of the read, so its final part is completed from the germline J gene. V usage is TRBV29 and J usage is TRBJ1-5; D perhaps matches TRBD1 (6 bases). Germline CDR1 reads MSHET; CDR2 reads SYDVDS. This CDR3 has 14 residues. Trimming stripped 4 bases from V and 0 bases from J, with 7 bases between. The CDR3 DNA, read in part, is TGTGCTAGCAGTTGGGACAATAACAACCAGGCTCCGCTT. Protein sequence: CASSWDNNNQAPL. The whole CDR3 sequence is CASSWDNNNQAPLF.

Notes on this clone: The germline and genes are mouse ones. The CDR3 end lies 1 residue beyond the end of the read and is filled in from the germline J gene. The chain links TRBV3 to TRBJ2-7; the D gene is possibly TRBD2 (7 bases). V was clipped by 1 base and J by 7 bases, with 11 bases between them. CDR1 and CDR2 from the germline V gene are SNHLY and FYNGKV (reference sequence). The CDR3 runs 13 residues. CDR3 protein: CASSLGGAGEQYF. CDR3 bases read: TGTGCCAGCAGCTTAGGGGGGGCGGGGGAACAGTAC.

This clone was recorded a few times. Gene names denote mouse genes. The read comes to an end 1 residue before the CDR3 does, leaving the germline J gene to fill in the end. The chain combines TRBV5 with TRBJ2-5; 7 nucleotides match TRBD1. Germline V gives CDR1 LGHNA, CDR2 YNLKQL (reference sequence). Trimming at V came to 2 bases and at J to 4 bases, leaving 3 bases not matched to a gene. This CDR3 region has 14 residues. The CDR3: CASSQWDRKDTQYF. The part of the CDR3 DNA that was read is TGTGCCAGCAGCCAATGGGACAGAAAAGACACCCAGTAC.